This section outlines one T cell receptor beta chain sequence together with its context. There are many counts of this clonotype. There is no known antigen for this receptor. The record has no base qualities; no much larger clone is one base away. The sample is drawn from a study of T cells in Graves' hyperthyroidism and ophthalmopathy (dated 2019 in TCRdb). Regarding the research as a whole: Peripheral blood samples were taken at the time of initial diagnosis, prior to any treatment. Once sampling was done, hyperthyroidism patients were given methimazole at a starting dose of 30 mg daily, whereas ophthalmopathy patients were given high-dose intravenous methylprednisolone. Thyroid tissue and blood T-cell repertoires from about 6 Graves' hyperthyroidism patients were also compared in the study. The approximately 95 discovery patients were divided at random into training and test sets in a 7:3 ratio. Whether ophthalmopathy could be predicted prospectively was tested in an independent validation cohort made up of approximately 19 hyperthyroidism patients plus 17 patients who later progressed to ophthalmopathy. TCR V-J signatures able to tell the groups apart were searched for in a discovery cohort of about a hundred patients, of whom 43 had Graves' ophthalmopathy and 57 had stable Graves' hyperthyroidism. The paper reports TCR Vbeta CDR3 sequencing of more than 120 peripheral blood samples: 43 ophthalmopathy, 75 to 80 hyperthyroidism and around 17 progressor patients. The full study reports these points: In validation, progression to ophthalmopathy was predicted by the model with nearly 71% sensitivity and 72.22% specificity, a median of roughly 6.4 months before onset. Ophthalmopathy was separated from stable hyperthyroidism by a 13 V-J signature model, with about 88% sensitivity and roughly 84% specificity obtained in cross-validation and 80%/75% obtained in testing. No statistical method was used to fix the sample size in advance, and group allocation was not hidden from the investigators. Most expanded thyroid clonotypes (frequency above 0.001) were also detected in blood, suggesting blood repertoires may reflect thyroid immune responses.

Amplification of TCR beta CDR3 regions was carried out from RNA transcripts. The TCR CDR3 was subjected to a first round of RT-PCR using the HTBI primer set and the Qiagen OneStep RT-PCR kit. Libraries were constructed in a second round of multiplex PCR, after which size selection and purification were performed. Libraries were sequenced paired-end with 100 bp reads on an Illumina HiSeq2000. As for how the authors treated the data: SOAPnuke was used to process the raw data, with reads discarded if the reads contained adapters or uncalled bases, had a mean Phred below 15, or lacked an exact constant-primer or identifier match. High-quality paired reads were merged using COPE v1.2.5, and each unique nucleotide sequence was defined as a clonotype. MiTCR v1.1 was used to align clonotypes to the IMGT TRBV, TRBD and TRBJ reference segments. The analysis included only V-J combinations with a frequency above 0.0001, which together covered 99.2% of the repertoires. A TCS score was defined as the ratio of F50 (clonal expansion) to E x V (chaos), with BLOSUM62-based TCRdist applied between CDR3 peptides within each V-J. Welch's t-statistics and random forest reduced around 510 V-J features to some 14, which were used in a naive Bayes classifier (R e1071). TCRdb itself trimmed the public reads at Q25 with fastp, ran MiXCR and retained productive beta chains. One record per CDR3 amino acid sequence lists the most common genes and DNA. For this entry, the V and J calls and clone size follow TCRdb and not the study's own pipeline. The sample has under 250,000 distinct CDR3 sequences on record, around 26% of them singletons. 35% to 40% of the sample rests with the top ten.

V is cut by 6 bases and J by 3 bases, and the space between the germline ends is 15 bases. The germline V gene encodes CDR1 LNHDA and CDR2 SQIVND (reference sequence). CDR3 length: 15 amino acids, cysteine to phenylalanine. Here the CDR3 DNA is all that survives: 45 bases in frame from base 1. Ophthalmopathy patients had moderately to severely active disease, Clinical Activity Score of at least 3, NOSPECS grade of at least 4, and duration under 3 months. Exclusion was applied to patients with uncontrolled infections, other autoimmune diseases, pregnancy or lactation. Clinical symptoms, serum thyroxine and TRAb, thyroid ultrasound, and orbital computed tomography formed the basis for the diagnoses. PBMCs were isolated from 8 to 10 ml of fresh peripheral blood by Ficoll-Paque density gradient centrifugation. Total RNA was extracted with Trizol reagent, and quality was checked on an Agilent 2100 Bioanalyzer.

Sequencing was performed on blood. The TCR sequence derives from a woman in her 40s with Graves' ophthalmopathy. Rearrangement joined TRBV19 to TRBJ1-5; the D gene remains uncertain. The CDR3 sequence is CASRTGARTNQPQHF. In nucleotides, the sequence is TGTGCCAGTAGGACGGGTGCCAGGACCAATCAGCCCCAGCATTTT.